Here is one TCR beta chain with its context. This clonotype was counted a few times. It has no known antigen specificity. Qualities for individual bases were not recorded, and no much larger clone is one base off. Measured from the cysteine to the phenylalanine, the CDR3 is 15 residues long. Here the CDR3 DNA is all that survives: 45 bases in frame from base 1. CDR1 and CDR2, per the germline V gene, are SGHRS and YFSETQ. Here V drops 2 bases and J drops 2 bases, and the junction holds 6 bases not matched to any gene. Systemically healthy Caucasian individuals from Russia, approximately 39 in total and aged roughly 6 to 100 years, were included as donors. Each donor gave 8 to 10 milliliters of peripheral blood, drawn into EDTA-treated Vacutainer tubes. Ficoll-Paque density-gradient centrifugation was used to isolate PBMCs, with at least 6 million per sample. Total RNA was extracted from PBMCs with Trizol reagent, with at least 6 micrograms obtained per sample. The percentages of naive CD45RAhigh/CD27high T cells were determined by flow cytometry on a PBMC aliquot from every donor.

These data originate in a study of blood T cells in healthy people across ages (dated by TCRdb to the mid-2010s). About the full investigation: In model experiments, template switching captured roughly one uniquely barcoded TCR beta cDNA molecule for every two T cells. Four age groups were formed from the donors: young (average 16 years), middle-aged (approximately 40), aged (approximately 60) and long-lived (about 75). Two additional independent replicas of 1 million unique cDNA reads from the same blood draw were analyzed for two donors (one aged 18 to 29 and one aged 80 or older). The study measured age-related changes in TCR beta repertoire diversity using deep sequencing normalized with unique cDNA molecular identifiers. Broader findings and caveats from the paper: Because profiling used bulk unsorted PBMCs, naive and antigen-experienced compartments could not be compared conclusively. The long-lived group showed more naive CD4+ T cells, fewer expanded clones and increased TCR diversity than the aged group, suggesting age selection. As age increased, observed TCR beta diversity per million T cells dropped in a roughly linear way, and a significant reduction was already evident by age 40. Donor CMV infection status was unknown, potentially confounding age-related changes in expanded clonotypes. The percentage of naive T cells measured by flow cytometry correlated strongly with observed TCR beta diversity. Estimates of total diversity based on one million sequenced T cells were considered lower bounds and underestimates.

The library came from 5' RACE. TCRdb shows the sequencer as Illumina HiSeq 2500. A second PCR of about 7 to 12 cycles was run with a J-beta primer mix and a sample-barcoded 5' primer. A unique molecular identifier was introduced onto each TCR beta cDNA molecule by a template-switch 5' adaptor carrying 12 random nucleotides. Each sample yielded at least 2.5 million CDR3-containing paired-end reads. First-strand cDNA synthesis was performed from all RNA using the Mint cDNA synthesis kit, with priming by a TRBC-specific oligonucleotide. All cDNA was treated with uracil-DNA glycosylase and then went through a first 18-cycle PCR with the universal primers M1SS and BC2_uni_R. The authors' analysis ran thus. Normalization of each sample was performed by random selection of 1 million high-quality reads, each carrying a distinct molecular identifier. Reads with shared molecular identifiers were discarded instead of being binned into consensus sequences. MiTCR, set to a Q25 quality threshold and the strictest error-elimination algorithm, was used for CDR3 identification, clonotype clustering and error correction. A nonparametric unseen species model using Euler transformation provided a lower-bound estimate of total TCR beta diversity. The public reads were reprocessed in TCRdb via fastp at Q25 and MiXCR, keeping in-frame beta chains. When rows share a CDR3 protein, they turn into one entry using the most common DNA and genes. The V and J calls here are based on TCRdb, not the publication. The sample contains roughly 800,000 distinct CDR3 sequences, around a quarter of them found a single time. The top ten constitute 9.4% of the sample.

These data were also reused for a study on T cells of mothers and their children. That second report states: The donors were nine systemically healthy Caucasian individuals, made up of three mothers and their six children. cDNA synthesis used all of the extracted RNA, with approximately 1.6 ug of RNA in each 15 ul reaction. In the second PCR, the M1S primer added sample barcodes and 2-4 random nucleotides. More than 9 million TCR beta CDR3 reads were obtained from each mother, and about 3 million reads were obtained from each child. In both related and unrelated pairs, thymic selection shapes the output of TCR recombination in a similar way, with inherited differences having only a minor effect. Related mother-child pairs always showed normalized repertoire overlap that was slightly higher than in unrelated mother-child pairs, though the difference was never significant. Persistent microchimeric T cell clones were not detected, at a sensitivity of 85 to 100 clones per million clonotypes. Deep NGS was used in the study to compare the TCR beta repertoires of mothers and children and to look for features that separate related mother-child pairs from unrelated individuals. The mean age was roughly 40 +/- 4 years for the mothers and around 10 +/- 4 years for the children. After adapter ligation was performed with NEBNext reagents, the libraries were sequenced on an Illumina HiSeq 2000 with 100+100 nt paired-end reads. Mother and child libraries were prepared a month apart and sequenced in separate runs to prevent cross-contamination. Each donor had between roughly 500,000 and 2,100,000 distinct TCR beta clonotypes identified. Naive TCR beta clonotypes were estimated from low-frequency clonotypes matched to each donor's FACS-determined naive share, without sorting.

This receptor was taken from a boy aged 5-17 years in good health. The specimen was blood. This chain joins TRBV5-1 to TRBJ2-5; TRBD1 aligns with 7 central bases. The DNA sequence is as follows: TGCGCCAGCAGCTTCCGGGACAGTATTCAAGAGACCCAGTACTTC. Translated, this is CASSFRDSIQETQYF.